This entry is about one TCR beta chain. As yet, its antigen is unknown. Germline V gene data show CDR1 as MNHNS and CDR2 as SASEGT. V lost 7 bases and J lost 4, with 11 bases in between. The CDR3 contains 14 residues. The study ran the assay at deep level. How the authors handled the data: Filtering differed, since immunoSEQ gave only junction sequences and no quality scores. Produced via immunoSEQ multiplex PCR; TCRdb's table is partial and in-frame only. That table gives V, J and clone size, and the DNA gave D and trimming. Here the sample spans about 480,000 clones, 79% being singletons. This record belongs to a study of shared clonotypes between healthy human individuals. General study findings and limits: Measured sharing among donors was expected to vary with sequencing depth.

The chain uses TRBV6-1 and TRBJ2-6; the D gene is possibly TRBD2 (6 bases). Sequenced: PBMCs. This TCR came from a woman aged 40-49 years in good health. Some clones in this sample may be carry-over from other donors' samples. CDR3 sequence (DNA): TGTGCCAGCATGGGGGACTCCGGGGCCAACGTCCTGACTTTC. It codes for CASMGDSGANVLTF.